This paragraph reports one TCR beta chain. The antigen is undetermined. This record belongs to a study of T cell responses to AZD1222 COVID-19 vaccine. Study information: Investigators merged groups given second doses at roughly 4 or roughly 12 weeks. Overall study results and limits: A rise in Spike-specific TCR breadth and depth followed two AZD1222 doses. The donor cohort was predominantly white British with a female majority, and clonal diversity may have been underestimated. Baseline serology detected seropositivity in only six AZD1222 recipients.

Assay: immunoSEQ multiplex PCR; the TCRdb copy retains only in-frame clones and omits some. The sample lists 93,000 or so clones; roughly 89% were seen once. CDR1 LGHDT and CDR2 YNNKEL come from the germline V gene (reference sequence). V dropped 0 bases and J dropped 6; count of bases not matched to a gene: 7. This CDR3 is 16 amino acids long. This TCR was recovered from an adult in good health. The chain carries TRBV3-1 (or the pseudogene TRBV3-2) and TRBJ2-3; 9 positions match TRBD2. Sequenced here: peripheral blood, sampled on day 0 of AZD1222 vaccination. The CDR3 DNA reads TGTGCCAGCAGCCAAGAATCGAGCGGGAGGAGGGATACGCAGTATTTT. Protein: CASSQESSGRRDTQYF.